The T cell receptor beta chain under discussion was sequenced for a study of lung T cells in sarcoidosis with Löfgren's syndrome. At the level of the study: Repertoire analyses centered on Löfgren's syndrome patients. General observations from the study: TRAV12-1 and TRBV2 were reportedly most expanded in Löfgren's patients. In alpha-beta pairs, TRAV12-1 favored TRBV2, and their CDR3s were homologous.

This clonotype was seen a handful of times. No antigen is known for it. TCRdb recomputed calls from the reads with MiXCR, one row per CDR3 protein. The sample has 58,000 or so distinct CDR3 sequences, around 21% seen once. Looked up from germline, CDR1 is DFQATT and CDR2 is SNEGSKA (reference sequence). This CDR3 comprises 17 residues. The V end was cut by 2 bases, the J end by 4 bases, with 23 bases between. Sequencing was carried out using CD4+ T cells from PBMCs. This clonotype was sampled from a human donor with sarcoidosis (Löfgren's syndrome or another form), or a control subject (not recorded which). The V gene is TRBV20-1, the J gene TRBJ1-2, with D maybe TRBD1 (5 bases). The CDR3 bases are TGCAGTGCTAGATCCACGCCGGGAGAGAGACAGAGCTATGGCTACACCTTC. Its translation is CSARSTPGERQSYGYTF.